The next 8 T cell receptor beta chains were all read from a single sample in a study of Ad26.COV2.S vaccination and SARS-CoV-2 variants. Sample treatment: some 20 received Ad26.COV2.S at low or high dose, single or two shots; several received placebo; per-sample allocation not given. Sampling was done on day 63 after the first vaccine or placebo injection. The data were produced by immunoSEQ multiplex PCR, yet TCRdb's version contains in-frame clones alone and is incomplete. The sample holds fewer than 600,000 clones; about 88% are singletons and the top ten take 1.7%. The sequenced sample was peripheral blood, obtained in a trial of Ad26.COV2.S vaccine versus placebo. These receptor sequences come from a person between 18 and 65 years old who received the Ad26.COV2.S COVID-19 vaccine or a placebo.

The chain links TRBV19 to TRBJ1-1; no clear D. Germline CDR1 is LNHDA and CDR2 is SQIVND (reference sequence). V was pared by 3 bases and J by 6 bases, with 11 bases between. CDR3 length: 13 amino acids. The CDR3 here is CASSMSRWAEAFF. CDR3 bases: TGTGCCAGTAGTATGAGTCGTTGGGCTGAAGCTTTCTTT. The whole variable domain, filled in from reference TRBV19 and TRBJ1-1, reads DGGITQSPKYLFRKEGQNVTLSCEQNLNHDAMYWYRQDPGQGLRLIYYSQIVNDFQKGDIAEGYSVSREKKESFPLTVTSAQKNPTAFYLCASSMSRWAEAFFGQGTRLTVV.

The genes are TRBV3-1 (or the pseudogene TRBV3-2) and TRBJ2-1; 7 bases agree with TRBD2. Unmatched junction bases numbered 11, after V lost 4 bases and J lost 8 bases. Germline V gives CDR1 LGHDT, CDR2 YNNKEL (reference sequence). This CDR3 is built from 15 residues. This CDR3 reads CASSPRWRGFDEQFF. CDR3 DNA: TGTGCCAGCAGCCCCCGCTGGCGGGGGTTTGATGAGCAGTTCTTC.

This clone was counted a single time. The chain couples TRBV2 to TRBJ2-1; 8 bases match TRBD1. This CDR3 has 15 residues. CDR1 is SNHLY, CDR2 FYNNEI, per germline. With V trimmed by 3 bases and J by 3 bases, 4 bases remained unmatched. CDR3 loop: CASSDFGQGYNEQFF. The CDR3 DNA reads TGTGCCAGCAGTGATTTTGGACAGGGCTACAATGAGCAGTTCTTC.

This rearrangement joins TRBV24-1 to TRBJ1-3; D uncertain. V was pared by 3 bases and J by 3 bases, with 11 bases between. The CDR3 length is 15 residues. CDR1 and CDR2 (germline): KGHDR, SFDVKD. CDR3 loop: CATSDPTDYGNTIYF. As DNA, the CDR3 is TGTGCCACCAGTGATCCGACGGACTATGGAAACACCATATATTTT.

The chain links TRBV9 to TRBJ2-3; 15 nucleotides match TRBD2. Trimming took 3 bases from V and 2 from J; bases not matched to a gene: 7. Germline CDR1 and CDR2: SGDLS and YYNGEE. The CDR3 is made up of 18 amino acids. The CDR3 region is CASSAPGLAGGVTDTQYF. The CDR3 bases are TGTGCCAGCAGCGCACCGGGACTAGCGGGAGGTGTCACAGATACGCAGTATTTT.

This clone was seen a single time. The chain has TRBV10-1 and TRBJ1-1, with a possible D match to TRBD1 (6 bases). The CDR3 spans 14 residues. V was trimmed by 3 bases and J by 4 bases, leaving 12 bases between them. Germline CDR1 reads WNHNN; CDR2 reads SYGVQD (reference sequence). CDR3 in DNA: TGCGCCAGCAGTGAAGGGGGTTCGATCACTGAAGCTTTCTTT. This gives the protein CASSEGGSITEAFF.

This chain joins TRBV7-9 and TRBJ2-1; tentative D call: TRBD2 (5 bases). Trimming cost V 7 bases and J 4 bases, with 17 bases left between them. Germline values: CDR1 SEHNR, CDR2 FQNEAQ (reference sequence). This CDR3 is 15 amino acids long. The CDR3 protein is CASTPGITNYNEQFF. The CDR3 nucleotides read TGTGCCAGCACCCCGGGGATCACCAATTACAATGAGCAGTTCTTC. Full variable domain (rest looked up from reference TRBV7-9 and TRBJ2-1): DTGVSQNPRHKITKRGQNVTFRCDPISEHNRLYWYRQTLGQGPEFLTYFQNEAQLEKSRLLSDRFSAERPKGSFSTLEIQRTEQGDSAMYLCASTPGITNYNEQFFGPGTRLTVL.

The V and J genes are TRBV15 and TRBJ1-1; maybe TRBD1 (5 bases). Germline V gene sequence: CDR1 LNHNV, CDR2 YYDKDF (reference sequence). This CDR3 has 14 amino acids. Trimming took 2 bases from V and 4 from J, leaving 11 bases between them. The CDR3 DNA is TGTGCCACCAGCAGAAAAGGGACGGGCACTGAAGCTTTCTTT. The encoded protein is CATSRKGTGTEAFF.